The next 15 T cell receptor beta chains were all read from a single sample in a study of cytomegalovirus exposure and HLA in healthy donors. The PCR had 60 Vbeta and 13 Jbeta primers. Only in-frame clones appear in the TCRdb table, and some are missing; sequencing was by immunoSEQ multiplex PCR. Here the sample spans some 150,000 clones, about 80% being singletons. Sequenced input: PBMCs. The receptors come from a woman in her thirties in good health and CMV-seropositive.

This clone was detected a few times. The genes are TRBV9 and TRBJ2-3, with a possible D match to TRBD1 (5 bases). The CDR3 sequence is 14 residues long. Germline-derived CDR1 and CDR2 are SGDLS and YYNGEE. V was trimmed by 3 bases and J by 5 bases, leaving 13 bases between them. The CDR3 protein is CASSGTSGLDTQYF. The CDR3, as DNA: TGTGCCAGCAGCGGAACATCAGGGTTAGATACGCAGTATTTT. The entire variable domain, with the rest obtained from reference TRBV9 and TRBJ2-3, is as follows: DSGVTQTPKHLITATGQRVTLRCSPRSGDLSVYWYQQSLDQGLQFLIQYYNGEERAKGNILERFSAQQFPDLHSELNLSSLELGDSALYFCASSGTSGLDTQYFGPGTRLTVL.

This chain joins TRBV6-1 and TRBJ2-5; tentatively, D is TRBD1 (6 bases). Germline V gene sequence: CDR1 MNHNS, CDR2 SASEGT. With 8 bases removed from V and 4 bases from J, the gap between germline ends came to 8 bases. This CDR3 has 11 amino acids. CDR3 amino acids: CASSTGETQYF. The CDR3 coding sequence is TGTGCCAGCTCGACAGGAGAGACCCAGTACTTC.

The chain carries TRBV4-3 and TRBJ2-2; D may be TRBD2 (6 bases). Per the germline V gene, CDR1 is LGHNA and CDR2 is YSLEER. The V end was cut by 0 bases, the J end by 6 bases, with 17 bases between. The CDR3 contains 17 residues. The CDR3 bases are TGCGCCAGCAGCCAAGATCTTAGCGGCATCGGCGCCGGGGAGCTGTTTTTT. It specifies CASSQDLSGIGAGELFF.

The rearrangement joins TRBV9 to TRBJ2-5; tentatively, D is TRBD1 (5 bases). Germline V gene lookup returns CDR1 SGDLS and CDR2 YYNGEE. Deletions cut 0 bases from V and 5 bases from J, with 14 bases between. The CDR3 runs to 15 residues. CDR3 sequence (DNA): TGTGCCAGCAGCGTAGAGTCAGGCCCAGGGGAGACCCAGTACTTC. Protein: CASSVESGPGETQYF.

V usage is TRBV9 and J usage is TRBJ2-3; D is unresolved. The CDR3 spans 14 residues. The germline V and J ends were trimmed by 0 bases and 4 bases, with 9 bases remaining between them. Germline CDR1 is SGDLS and CDR2 is YYNGEE. The CDR3 here is CASSVDPRADTQYF. Written as DNA, the CDR3 is TGTGCCAGCAGCGTAGATCCTCGTGCAGATACGCAGTATTTT.

This clone turned up a few times. The rearrangement uses TRBV29-1 and TRBJ1-5, with 9 nucleotides matching TRBD1. The CDR3 runs to 13 residues. Germline V CDR1 and CDR2: SQVTM, ANQGSEA. The V and J ends lost 4 bases and 7 bases, in that order; junction bases with no gene match: 5. The CDR3 loop is CSVGTGAGQPQHF. CDR3 nucleotide sequence: TGCAGCGTTGGGACAGGGGCGGGGCAGCCCCAGCATTTT.

The V and J genes are TRBV14 and TRBJ1-2; D possibly corresponds to TRBD1 (5 bases). The CDR3 has 14 residues. Trimming left V 3 bases short and J 7 bases short, with 15 bases between. Germline assignment: CDR1 SGHDN and CDR2 FVKESK. This CDR3 reads CASSQLIQGGGYTF. DNA for the CDR3: TGTGCCAGCAGCCAGTTGATTCAGGGCGGTGGCTACACCTTC.

The rearrangement joins TRBV27 to TRBJ1-2, with D possibly TRBD1 on 6 matching bases. Trimming pared 4 bases from V and 8 bases from J, leaving 23 bases between. This CDR3 is built from 16 residues. CDR1 and CDR2 (germline): MNHEY, SMNVEV (reference sequence). CDR3 in amino acids: CASSSVATQGMRGYTF. CDR3 DNA: TGTGCCAGCAGTTCGGTGGCCACACAGGGTATGCGAGGCTACACCTTC.

The chain recombines TRBV18 with TRBJ1-2; 10 bases agree with TRBD1. There are 16 residues in the CDR3. Per the germline V gene, CDR1 is KGHSH and CDR2 is LQKENI. With V trimmed by 4 bases and J by 7 bases, 12 bases remained unmatched. CDR3 DNA sequence: TGTGCCAGCTCACGATACGGGACAGGGGTAAATCGTGGCTACACCTTC. It specifies CASSRYGTGVNRGYTF.

The CDR3 spells CASSTPGIANTEAFF. CDR3 bases: TGTGCCAGCAGTACACCAGGGATTGCGAACACTGAAGCTTTCTTT. V is TRBV28 and J is TRBJ1-1; D is possibly TRBD1 (5 bases). There are 15 residues in the CDR3. Trimming took off 5 bases at V and 1 base at J, with 14 bases between the two ends. Looked up from germline, CDR1 is MDHEN and CDR2 is SYDVKM. Full variable domain (outside the CDR3, taken from reference TRBV28 and TRBJ1-1): DVKVTQSSRYLVKRTGEKVFLECVQDMDHENMFWYRQDPGLGLRLIYFSYDVKMKEKGDIPEGYSVSREKKERFSLILESASTNQTSMYLCASSTPGIANTEAFFGQGTRLTVV.

The rearrangement joins TRBV27 to TRBJ2-5, with a weak D call TRBD1 (6 bases). CDR3 size: 14 residues. CDR1 is MNHEY, CDR2 SMNVEV, per germline (reference sequence). The V gene lost 1 base and the J gene lost 4 bases, with 10 bases spanning the gap. CDR3 protein: CASSLWGRGETQYF. Here the CDR3 DNA reads TGTGCCAGCAGTTTATGGGGGCGCGGAGAGACCCAGTACTTC.

The V and J genes are TRBV6-4 and TRBJ1-1; TRBD1 matches 8 bases. The germline CDR1 and CDR2 sequences are MRHNA and SNTAGT. The junction had 6 bases not matched to a gene; V was cut back by 7 bases and J by 2 bases. The CDR3 is 14 amino acids. CDR3 protein: CASKSDRANTEAFF. The CDR3 nucleotides read TGTGCCAGCAAATCGGACAGGGCCAACACTGAAGCTTTCTTT.

The chain employs TRBV4-1 and TRBJ1-2; 7 nucleotides line up with TRBD1. The ends lost 0 bases at V and 5 bases at J; junction bases unmatched: 6. CDR1 is MGHRA, CDR2 YSYEKL, per germline. The CDR3 is 15 residues long. This chain's CDR3 is CASSQDKGAGYGYTF. The CDR3 DNA reads as TGCGCCAGCAGCCAAGATAAGGGGGCAGGGTATGGCTACACCTTC.

This clone showed up just a few times. The chain uses TRBV6-4 and TRBJ2-3; 8 nucleotides agree with TRBD1. The germline gives CDR1 MRHNA, CDR2 SNTAGT. The CDR3 covers 15 residues. The V and J ends lost 4 bases and 3 bases, in that order; junction bases with no gene match: 6. CDR3 protein: CASSVRQGMTDTQYF. The CDR3 DNA is TGTGCCAGCAGTGTGCGACAGGGGATGACAGATACGCAGTATTTT.

J is TRBJ1-2 and V is TRBV30; a weak D match, TRBD1 (5 bases). Trimming removed 3 bases at V and 4 bases at J, with 24 bases between. The CDR3 covers 17 residues. Germline values: CDR1 GTSNPN, CDR2 SVGIG (reference sequence). As DNA, the CDR3 is TGTGCCTGGAGCCAAGGGTTTTCGGGGGGAGGTAGCTATGGCTACACCTTC. This sequence encodes CAWSQGFSGGGSYGYTF.